Described below is a single T cell receptor beta chain sequence and its context. Per the original methods: Reference gene primer amplification in the assay estimated nucleated cell counts. The assay was immunoSEQ multiplex PCR, and TCRdb's table has in-frame clones only and misses some. V and J calls and clone size are copied from that table; D and trimming were computed from the DNA. Among about 190,000 clones listed, roughly 80% were seen once. The germline gives CDR1 SGHRS, CDR2 YFSETQ. The V gene lost 4 bases and the J gene lost 5 bases, with 14 bases spanning the gap. The CDR3 extends over 14 amino acids. The data derive from a study of blood T cell repertoires in COVID-19. Study details: Samples came from the United States, Italy and Spain, spanning acute and convalescent COVID-19. PBMCs, B-cell-depleted T cells, or T cells were the source of the cDNA or gDNA that made up the material.

Sequenced sample: peripheral blood. This chain uses TRBV5-1 with TRBJ2-3; D is uncertain. This TCR came from a human donor in a cohort sampled during active COVID-19. In nucleotides, the CDR3 is TGCGCCAGCAGCCTAAGCTTGTCTCAAGATACGCAGTATTTT. It translates to CASSLSLSQDTQYF.